This T cell receptor (beta chain) was sequenced in a study of blood T cell repertoires in COVID-19. Sequencing used immunoSEQ multiplex PCR; TCRdb keeps in-frame clones, though not all of them. The sample includes about 150,000 clones, around 91% seen only once; the top ten take 15%. This clone has a single count. The origin of this receptor is a woman in her thirties or forties with acute or convalescent COVID-19. Sequencing was performed on peripheral blood.

CDR3 nucleotide sequence: TGTGCCAGCAGTCACGAGACAGGGGTTCTTAATTCACCCCTCCACTTT. Translating it yields CASSHETGVLNSPLHF. The chain combines TRBV27 with TRBJ1-6; 8 bases are shared with TRBD1. Germline-derived CDR1 and CDR2 are MNHEY and SMNVEV (reference sequence). This CDR3 has 16 amino acids. The V gene end was trimmed by 5 bases and the J gene end by 6 bases; junction bases not matched to a gene: 9.